The text below deals with one TCR beta chain. The data stem from a study of blood T cell repertoires in COVID-19. Study-level background: The United States, Italy and Spain provided the acute and convalescent COVID-19 samples.

Only in-frame clones appear in the TCRdb table, and some are missing; sequencing was by immunoSEQ multiplex PCR. The data contain 650,000 to 800,000 clones, about 90% of them singletons. V was shortened by 7 bases and J by 4 bases, with 25 bases between the two germline ends. In germline, CDR1 is MGHDK, CDR2 SYGVNS. CDR3 length: 17 residues. The sample comprised peripheral blood. This receptor was identified in a woman aged 18-30 years with acute or convalescent COVID-19. V usage is TRBV25-1 and J usage is TRBJ1-2; D possibly corresponds to TRBD1 (6 bases). CDR3 loop: CASTSGTSCILLYGYTF. In nucleotides, the CDR3 is TGTGCCAGCACGAGTGGGACAAGCTGTATTTTGCTCTATGGCTACACCTTC.